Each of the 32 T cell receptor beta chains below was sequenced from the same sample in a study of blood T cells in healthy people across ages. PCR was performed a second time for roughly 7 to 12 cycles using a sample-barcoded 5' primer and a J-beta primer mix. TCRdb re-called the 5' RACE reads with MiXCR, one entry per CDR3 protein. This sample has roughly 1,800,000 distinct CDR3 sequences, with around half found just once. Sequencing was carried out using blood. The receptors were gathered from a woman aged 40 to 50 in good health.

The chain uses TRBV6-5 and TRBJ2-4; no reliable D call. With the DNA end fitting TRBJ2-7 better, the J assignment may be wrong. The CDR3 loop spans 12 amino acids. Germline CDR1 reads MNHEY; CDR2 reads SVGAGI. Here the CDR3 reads CASRPIGGEQYF. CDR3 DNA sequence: TGTGCCAGCAGGCCCATTGGTGGCGAGCAGTACTTC.

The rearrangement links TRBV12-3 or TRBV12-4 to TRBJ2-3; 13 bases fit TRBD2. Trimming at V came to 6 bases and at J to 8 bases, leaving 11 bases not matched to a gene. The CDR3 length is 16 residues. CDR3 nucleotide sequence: TGTGCCAGCAGATCGACTAGCGGGGGGCATGAGGGTACGCAGTATTTT. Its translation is CASRSTSGGHEGTQYF.

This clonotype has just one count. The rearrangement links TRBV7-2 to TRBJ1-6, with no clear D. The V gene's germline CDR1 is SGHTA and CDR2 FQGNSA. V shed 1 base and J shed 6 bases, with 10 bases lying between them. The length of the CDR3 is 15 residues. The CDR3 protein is CASSLGALLNSPLHF. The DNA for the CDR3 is TGTGCCAGCAGCTTAGGGGCCCTCCTTAATTCACCCCTCCACTTT. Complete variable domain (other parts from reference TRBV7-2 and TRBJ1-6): GAGVSQSPSNKVTEKGKDVELRCDPISGHTALYWYRQSLGQGLEFLIYFQGNSAPDKSGLPSDRFSAERTGGSVSTLTIQRTQQEDSAVYLCASSLGALLNSPLHFGNGTRLTVT.

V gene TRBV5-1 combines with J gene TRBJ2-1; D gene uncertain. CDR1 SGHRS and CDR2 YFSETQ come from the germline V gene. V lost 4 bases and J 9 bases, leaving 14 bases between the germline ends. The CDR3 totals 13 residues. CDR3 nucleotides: TGCGCCAGCAGCGCTCCTAGTGTAAGTGAGCAGTTCTTC. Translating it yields CASSAPSVSEQFF.

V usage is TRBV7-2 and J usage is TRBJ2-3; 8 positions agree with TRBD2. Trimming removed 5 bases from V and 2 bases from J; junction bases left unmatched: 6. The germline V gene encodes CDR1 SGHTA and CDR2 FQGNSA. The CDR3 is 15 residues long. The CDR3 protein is CASSPIAGFTDTQYF. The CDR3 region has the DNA TGTGCCAGCAGCCCAATAGCGGGATTCACAGATACGCAGTATTTT.

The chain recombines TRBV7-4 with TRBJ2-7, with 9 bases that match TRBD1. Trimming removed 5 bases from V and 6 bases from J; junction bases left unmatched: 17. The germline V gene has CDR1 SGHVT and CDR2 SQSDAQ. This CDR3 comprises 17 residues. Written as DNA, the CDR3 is TGTGCCAGCAGCCCGGGACAGGGAAAGGGGGTAACGTGCGAGCAGTACTTC. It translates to CASSPGQGKGVTCEQYF. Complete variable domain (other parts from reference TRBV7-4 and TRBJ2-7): GAGVSQSPRYKVAKRGRDVALRCDSISGHVTLYWYRQTLGQGSEVLTYSQSDAQRDKSGRPSGRFSAERPERSVSTLKIQRTEQGDSAVYLCASSPGQGKGVTCEQYFGPGTRLTVT.

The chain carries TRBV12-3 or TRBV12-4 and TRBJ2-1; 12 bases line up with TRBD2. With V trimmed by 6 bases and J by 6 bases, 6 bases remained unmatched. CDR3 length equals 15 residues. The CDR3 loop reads CASSPSGGAFNEQFF. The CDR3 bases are TGTGCCAGCAGCCCTAGCGGGGGGGCCTTCAATGAGCAGTTCTTC.

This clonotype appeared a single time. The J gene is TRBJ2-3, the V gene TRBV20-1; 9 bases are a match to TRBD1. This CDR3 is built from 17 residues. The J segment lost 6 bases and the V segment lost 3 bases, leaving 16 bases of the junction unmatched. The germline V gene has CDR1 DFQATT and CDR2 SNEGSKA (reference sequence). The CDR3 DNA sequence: TGCAGTGCTAGTGTACCTGGGGACAGGGAATCCATCGATACGCAGTATTTT. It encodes CSASVPGDRESIDTQYF.

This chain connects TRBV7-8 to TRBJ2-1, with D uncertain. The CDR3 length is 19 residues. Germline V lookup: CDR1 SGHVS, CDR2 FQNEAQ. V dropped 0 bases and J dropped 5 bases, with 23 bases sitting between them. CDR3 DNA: TGTGCCAGCAGCTTAGCCCGTCGACTCTCATTCAAGGGTCACAATGAGCAGTTCTTC. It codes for CASSLARRLSFKGHNEQFF.

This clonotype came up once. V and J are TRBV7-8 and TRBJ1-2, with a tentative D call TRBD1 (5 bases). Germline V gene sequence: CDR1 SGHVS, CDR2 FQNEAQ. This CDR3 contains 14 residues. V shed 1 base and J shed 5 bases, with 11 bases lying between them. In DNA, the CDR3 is TGTGCCAGCAGCTTAGGGTCCACAGGTTATGGCTACACCTTC. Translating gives CASSLGSTGYGYTF.

The CDR3 DNA reads TGTGCCAGCAGGTACAGGGGGCTCTACGAGCAGTACTTC. Amino acids: CASRYRGLYEQYF. V usage is TRBV11-2 and J usage is TRBJ2-7; 9 nucleotides line up with TRBD1. Germline V gene lookup returns CDR1 SGHAT and CDR2 FQNNGV. The CDR3 runs to 13 residues. Unmatched junction bases numbered 3, after V lost 6 bases and J lost 3 bases.

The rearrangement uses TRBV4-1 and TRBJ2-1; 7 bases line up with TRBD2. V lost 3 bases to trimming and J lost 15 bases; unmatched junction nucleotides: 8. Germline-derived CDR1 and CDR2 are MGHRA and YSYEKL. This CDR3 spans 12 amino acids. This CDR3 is CASSHSTSDPFF. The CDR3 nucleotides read TGCGCCAGCAGCCATTCTACTAGCGATCCGTTCTTC.

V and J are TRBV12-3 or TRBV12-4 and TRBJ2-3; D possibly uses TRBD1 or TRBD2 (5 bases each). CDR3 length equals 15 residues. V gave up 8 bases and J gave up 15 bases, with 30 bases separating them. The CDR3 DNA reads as TGTGCCAGCGGCCAGGCTAGAGGGACCACAGATGTGGAATATTTT. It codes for CASGQARGTTDVEYF.

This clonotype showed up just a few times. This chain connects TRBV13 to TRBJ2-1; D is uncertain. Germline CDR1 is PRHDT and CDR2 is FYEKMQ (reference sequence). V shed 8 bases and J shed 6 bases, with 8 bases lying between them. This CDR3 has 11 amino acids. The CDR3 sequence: CASGSLNEQFF. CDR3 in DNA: TGTGCCAGCGGCTCCCTCAATGAGCAGTTCTTC.

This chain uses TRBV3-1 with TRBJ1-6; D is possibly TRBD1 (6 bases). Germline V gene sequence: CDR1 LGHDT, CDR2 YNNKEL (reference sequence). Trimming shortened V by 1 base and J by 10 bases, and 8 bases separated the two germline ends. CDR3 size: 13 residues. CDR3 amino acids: CASSQGTASPLHF. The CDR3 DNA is TGTGCCAGCAGCCAAGGGACAGCCTCACCCCTCCACTTT.

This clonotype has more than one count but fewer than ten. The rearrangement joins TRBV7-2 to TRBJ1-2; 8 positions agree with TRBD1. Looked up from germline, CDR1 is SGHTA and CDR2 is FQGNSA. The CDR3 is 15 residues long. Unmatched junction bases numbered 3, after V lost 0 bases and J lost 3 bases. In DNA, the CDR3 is TGTGCCAGCAGCTTAGCGGCGACAGGGGACTATGGCTACACCTTC. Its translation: CASSLAATGDYGYTF.

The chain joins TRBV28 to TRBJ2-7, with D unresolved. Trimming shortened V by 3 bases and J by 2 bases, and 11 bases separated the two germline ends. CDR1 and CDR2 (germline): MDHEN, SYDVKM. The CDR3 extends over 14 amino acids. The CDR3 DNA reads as TGTGCCAGCAGTTTCCGGCAGGACCCCTACGAGCAGTACTTC. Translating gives CASSFRQDPYEQYF. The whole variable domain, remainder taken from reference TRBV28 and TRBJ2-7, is DVKVTQSSRYLVKRTGEKVFLECVQDMDHENMFWYRQDPGLGLRLIYFSYDVKMKEKGDIPEGYSVSREKKERFSLILESASTNQTSMYLCASSFRQDPYEQYFGPGTRLTVT.

In DNA, the CDR3 is TGCAGTGCTAGAGTATACGGGGGGCGCATGAACACTGAAGCTTTCTTT. Translating it yields CSARVYGGRMNTEAFF. V usage is TRBV20-1 and J usage is TRBJ1-1, with a weak D call TRBD1 (6 bases). Trimming took 1 base from V and 0 from J, leaving 15 bases between them. This CDR3 has 16 residues. CDR1 DFQATT and CDR2 SNEGSKA come from the germline V gene (reference sequence).

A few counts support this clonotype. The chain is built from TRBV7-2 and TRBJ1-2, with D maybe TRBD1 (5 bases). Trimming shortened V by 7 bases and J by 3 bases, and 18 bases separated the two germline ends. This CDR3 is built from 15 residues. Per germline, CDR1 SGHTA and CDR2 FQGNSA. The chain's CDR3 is CASTPRGGEDYGYTF. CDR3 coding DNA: TGTGCCAGCACCCCACGAGGAGGGGAGGACTATGGCTACACCTTC.

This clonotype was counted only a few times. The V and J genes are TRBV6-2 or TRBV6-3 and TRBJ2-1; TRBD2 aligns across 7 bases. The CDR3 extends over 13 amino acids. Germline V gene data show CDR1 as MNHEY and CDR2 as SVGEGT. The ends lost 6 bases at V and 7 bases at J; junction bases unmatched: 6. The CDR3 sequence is CASRAAGFNEQFF. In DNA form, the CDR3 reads TGTGCCAGCAGGGCAGCGGGGTTTAATGAGCAGTTCTTC.

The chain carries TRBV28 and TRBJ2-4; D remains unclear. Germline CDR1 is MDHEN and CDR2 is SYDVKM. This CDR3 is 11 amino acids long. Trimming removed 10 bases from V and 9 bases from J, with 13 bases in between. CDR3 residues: CATLTYGIQYF. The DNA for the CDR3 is TGTGCCACCCTGACTTACGGCATTCAGTACTTC. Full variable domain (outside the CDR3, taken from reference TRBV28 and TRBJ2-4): DVKVTQSSRYLVKRTGEKVFLECVQDMDHENMFWYRQDPGLGLRLIYFSYDVKMKEKGDIPEGYSVSREKKERFSLILESASTNQTSMYLCATLTYGIQYFGAGTRLSVL.

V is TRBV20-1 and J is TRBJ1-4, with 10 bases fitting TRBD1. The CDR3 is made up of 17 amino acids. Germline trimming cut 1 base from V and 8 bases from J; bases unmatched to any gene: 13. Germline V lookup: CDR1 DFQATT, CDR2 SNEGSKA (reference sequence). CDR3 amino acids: CSARAGQGVFLGEKLFF. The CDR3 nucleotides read TGCAGTGCTAGAGCCGGACAGGGGGTCTTTTTAGGGGAAAAACTGTTTTTT.

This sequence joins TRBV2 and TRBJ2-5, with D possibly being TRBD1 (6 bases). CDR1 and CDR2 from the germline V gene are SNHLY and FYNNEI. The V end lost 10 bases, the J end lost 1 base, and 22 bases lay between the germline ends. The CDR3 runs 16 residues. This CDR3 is CATWAPLTGIQETQYF. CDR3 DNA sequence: TGTGCCACGTGGGCCCCTTTAACAGGGATCCAAGAGACCCAGTACTTC.

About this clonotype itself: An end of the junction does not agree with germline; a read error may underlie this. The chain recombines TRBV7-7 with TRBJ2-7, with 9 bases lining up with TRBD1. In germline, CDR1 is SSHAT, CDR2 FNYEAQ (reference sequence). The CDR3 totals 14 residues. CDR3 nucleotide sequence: TGTGCTAGCAGCTTACCCGGGACAGGGAGCGAGCAGTACTTC. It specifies CASSLPGTGSEQYF.

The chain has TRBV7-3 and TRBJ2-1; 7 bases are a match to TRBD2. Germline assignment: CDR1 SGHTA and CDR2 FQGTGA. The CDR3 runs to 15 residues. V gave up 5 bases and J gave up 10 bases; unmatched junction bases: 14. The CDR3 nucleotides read TGTGCCAGCAGCCCATCACTCACTAGCGCCAGGGAGCAGTTCTTC. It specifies CASSPSLTSAREQFF.

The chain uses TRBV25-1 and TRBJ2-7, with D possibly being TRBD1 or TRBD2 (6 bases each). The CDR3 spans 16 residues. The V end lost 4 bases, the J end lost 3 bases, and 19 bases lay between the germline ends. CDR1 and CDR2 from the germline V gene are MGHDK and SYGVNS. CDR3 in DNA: TGTGCCAGCAGTGGCCCCAGGAGGGGGTACAGCTACGAGCAGTACTTC. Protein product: CASSGPRRGYSYEQYF.

The CDR3 protein is CASSQAQGAYEQYF. CDR3 DNA: TGCGCCAGCAGCCAAGCTCAGGGGGCTTACGAGCAGTACTTC. The genes are TRBV4-3 and TRBJ2-7; 8 nucleotides line up with TRBD1. Germline CDR1 and CDR2: LGHNA and YSLEER. CDR3 length equals 14 residues. J was trimmed by 4 bases and V by 1 base; bases with no gene match: 3.

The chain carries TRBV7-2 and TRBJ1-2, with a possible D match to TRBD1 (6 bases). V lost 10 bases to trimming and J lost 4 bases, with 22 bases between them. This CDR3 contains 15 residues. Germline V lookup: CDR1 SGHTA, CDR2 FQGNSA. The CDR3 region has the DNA TGTGCCAACACCTTCGAGGAGGGGGGTGGCTATGGCTACACCTTC. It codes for CANTFEEGGGYGYTF.

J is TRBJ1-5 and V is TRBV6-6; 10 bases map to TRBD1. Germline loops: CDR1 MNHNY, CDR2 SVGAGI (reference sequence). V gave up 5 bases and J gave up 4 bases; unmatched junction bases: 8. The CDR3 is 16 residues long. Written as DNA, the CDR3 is TGTGCCAGCAGTCAATTTGGACAGGGGGGAAATCAGCCCCAGCATTTT. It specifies CASSQFGQGGNQPQHF.

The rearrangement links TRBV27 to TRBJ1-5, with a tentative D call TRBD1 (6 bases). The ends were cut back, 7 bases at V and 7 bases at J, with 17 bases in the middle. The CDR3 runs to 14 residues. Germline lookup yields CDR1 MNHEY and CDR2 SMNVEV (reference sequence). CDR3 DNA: TGTGCCAGCACCACGGTTGGGGGCAGGCAGCCCCAGCATTTT. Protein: CASTTVGGRQPQHF.

As DNA, the CDR3 is TGTGCCAGCAGTTGGGGAGCGGGGGAGACCTCTAGCACAGATACGCAGTATTTT. Translation: CASSWGAGETSSTDTQYF. The V and J genes are TRBV9 and TRBJ2-3; 8 bases align to TRBD2. The CDR3 consists of 18 residues. Germline CDR1 and CDR2: SGDLS and YYNGEE. J gave up 0 bases and V 5 bases, and 14 bases lay outside the gene matches.

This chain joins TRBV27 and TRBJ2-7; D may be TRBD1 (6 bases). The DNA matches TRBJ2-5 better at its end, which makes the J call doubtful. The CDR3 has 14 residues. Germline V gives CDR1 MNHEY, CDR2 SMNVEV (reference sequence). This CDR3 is CASRGQQRGETQYF. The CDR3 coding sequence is TGTGCCAGCAGAGGACAGCAACGGGGAGAGACCCAGTACTTC.